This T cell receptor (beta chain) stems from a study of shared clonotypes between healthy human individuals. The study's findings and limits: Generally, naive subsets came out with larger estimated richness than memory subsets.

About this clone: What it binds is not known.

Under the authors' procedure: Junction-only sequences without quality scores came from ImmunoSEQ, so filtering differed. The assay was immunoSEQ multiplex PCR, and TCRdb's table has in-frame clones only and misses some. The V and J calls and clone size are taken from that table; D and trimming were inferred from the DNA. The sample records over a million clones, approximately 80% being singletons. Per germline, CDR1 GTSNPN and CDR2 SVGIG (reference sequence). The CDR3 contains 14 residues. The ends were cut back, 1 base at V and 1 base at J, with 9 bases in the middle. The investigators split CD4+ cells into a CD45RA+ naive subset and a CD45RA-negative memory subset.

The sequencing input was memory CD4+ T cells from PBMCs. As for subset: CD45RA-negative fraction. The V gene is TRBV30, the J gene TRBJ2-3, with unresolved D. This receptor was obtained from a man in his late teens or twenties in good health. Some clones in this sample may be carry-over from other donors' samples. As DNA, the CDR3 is TGTGCCTGGAGTGCCCCCTCGGGCACAGATACGCAGTATTTT. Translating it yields CAWSAPSGTDTQYF.